Each of the 24 T cell receptor beta chains below was sequenced from the same sample in a study of CD8 T cells in ankylosing spondylitis. TCRdb re-called the 5' RACE reads through MiXCR, storing one row per CDR3 protein. The sample contains 350,000 or so distinct CDR3 sequences, roughly 12% of which appear only once. The sequencing input was blood, either unsorted or a sorted T cell fraction (not recorded which). The receptors originated from a female donor with ankylosing spondylitis or in good health (not recorded which).

In this sample, this clonotype turned up many times. This chain uses TRBV7-2 with TRBJ2-3, with 7 bases that match TRBD2. This CDR3 contains 15 residues. With 2 bases clipped from V and 1 base from J, the junction kept 3 bases outside the gene matches. Germline lookup yields CDR1 SGHTA and CDR2 FQGNSA. The chain's CDR3 is CASSLRGSRTDTQYF. The CDR3, as DNA: TGTGCCAGCAGCTTACGCGGGAGCCGCACAGATACGCAGTATTTT.

At least ten counts were recorded for this clonotype. The genes are TRBV5-1 and TRBJ1-1; TRBD1 agrees at 9 bases. Germline V gene sequence: CDR1 SGHRS, CDR2 YFSETQ. The CDR3 length is 16 residues. The junction had 7 bases not matched to a gene; V was cut back by 4 bases and J by 0 bases. CDR3 loop: CASSHGTGKMNTEAFF. CDR3 in DNA: TGCGCCAGCAGCCATGGGACAGGGAAAATGAACACTGAAGCTTTCTTT.

This clonotype has a handful of counts. The chain uses TRBV29-1 and TRBJ2-7; TRBD1 aligns across 7 bases. The V gene end was trimmed by 6 bases and the J gene end by 3 bases; junction bases not matched to a gene: 8. CDR1 SQVTM and CDR2 ANQGSEA come from the germline V gene. This CDR3 contains 13 residues. This chain's CDR3 is CSVTGQVIYEQYF. The CDR3, as DNA: TGCAGCGTAACCGGACAGGTCATCTACGAGCAGTACTTC.

Ten or more counts support this clonotype. The chain recombines TRBV5-1 with TRBJ1-1; D is undetermined. The CDR3 extends over 16 amino acids. The germline V gene has CDR1 SGHRS and CDR2 YFSETQ. Trimming shortened V by 3 bases and J by 0 bases, and 15 bases separated the two germline ends. CDR3 region: CASSSRRTTVNTEAFF. DNA of the CDR3: TGCGCCAGCAGCTCCAGACGAACGACCGTGAACACTGAAGCTTTCTTT.

This chain joins TRBV12-3 or TRBV12-4 and TRBJ2-5, with a weak D call TRBD2 (5 bases). This CDR3 contains 13 residues. Between the trimmed V and J ends, which lost 7 bases and 5 bases, there was a span of 14 bases. CDR3 amino acids: CASNITGVETQYF. CDR3 DNA sequence: TGTGCCAGCAACATTACCGGGGTGGAGACCCAGTACTTC.

This clonotype has at least ten counts. In nucleotides, the CDR3 is TGCAGTGCTGGGACAGCCCGAGACTATGGCTACACCTTC. It yields the protein CSAGTARDYGYTF. V and J are TRBV20-1 and TRBJ1-2, with TRBD1 matching 7 bases. Germline CDR1 is DFQATT and CDR2 is SNEGSKA (reference sequence). The CDR3 totals 13 residues. The V segment lost 5 bases and the J segment 3 bases; nucleotides outside the gene matches: 6.

This clonotype was observed a handful of times. The rearrangement uses TRBV5-1 and TRBJ2-7; the D gene is possibly TRBD1 (6 bases). CDR1 and CDR2 from the germline V gene are SGHRS and YFSETQ. Trimming shortened V by 4 bases and J by 2 bases, and 19 bases separated the two germline ends. There are 16 residues in the CDR3. The CDR3 here is CASSAARDTVTYEQYF. Here the CDR3 DNA reads TGCGCCAGCAGCGCGGCCCGGGACACGGTTACCTACGAGCAGTACTTC.

The gene calls are TRBV19 and TRBJ2-1, with a possible D match to TRBD2 (6 bases). Trimming cost V 9 bases and J 3 bases, with 18 bases left between them. CDR1 is LNHDA, CDR2 SQIVND, per germline (reference sequence). The CDR3 totals 15 residues. The CDR3 nucleotides are TGTGCCAGCGAACGGGAGTTTAGCAGCTACAATGAGCAGTTCTTC. As protein: CASEREFSSYNEQFF.

This clonotype has at least ten counts. The chain carries TRBV27 and TRBJ1-5, with D possibly matching TRBD1 (5 bases). The CDR3 is made up of 15 amino acids. CDR1 is MNHEY and CDR2 is SMNVEV in the germline V gene (reference sequence). The V gene lost 6 bases and the J gene lost 0 bases, with 12 bases spanning the gap. The DNA for the CDR3 is TGTGCCAGCAGATTACAGGCTTATAGCAATCAGCCCCAGCATTTT. The encoded protein is CASRLQAYSNQPQHF.

The chain has TRBV5-1 and TRBJ2-7; D is undetermined. Germline V gives CDR1 SGHRS, CDR2 YFSETQ. CDR3 size: 14 residues. The germline V and J ends were trimmed by 3 bases and 3 bases, with 13 bases remaining between them. The CDR3 reads CASSSGSGNYEQYF. The DNA for the CDR3 is TGCGCCAGCAGCTCTGGGTCAGGAAACTACGAGCAGTACTTC.

The chain has TRBV20-1 and TRBJ1-5, with a tentative D call TRBD1 (5 bases). Germline CDR1 and CDR2: DFQATT and SNEGSKA (reference sequence). The CDR3 sequence is 14 residues long. V lost 8 bases, J lost 5 bases, and 19 bases lay in between. The CDR3 loop is CSPHGGNSDQPQHF. The DNA of the CDR3 is TGCAGTCCTCATGGGGGGAATAGTGATCAGCCCCAGCATTTT.

There are many counts of this clonotype. The chain is built from TRBV28 and TRBJ2-3; 8 bases line up with TRBD2. This CDR3 is 15 amino acids long. Trimming cost V 8 bases and J 2 bases; bases outside gene matches: 9. Germline V lookup: CDR1 MDHEN, CDR2 SYDVKM. The CDR3 spells CASYLAGGNTDTQYF. The DNA for the CDR3 is TGTGCCAGCTACCTTGCGGGAGGAAACACAGATACGCAGTATTTT.

The gene calls are TRBV29-1 and TRBJ1-2; TRBD1 matches 9 bases. This CDR3 spans 12 amino acids. The V and J ends lost 5 bases and 7 bases, in that order; junction bases with no gene match: 5. Germline V CDR1 and CDR2: SQVTM, ANQGSEA. The CDR3 coding sequence is TGCAGCGTTTGGGACAGGGTATCTGGCTACACCTTC. It yields the protein CSVWDRVSGYTF.

This clonotype was recorded many times. V is TRBV5-6 and J is TRBJ2-3; no firm D call. Trimming removed 1 base from V and 4 bases from J, with 10 bases in between. The CDR3 is made up of 14 amino acids. Germline assignment: CDR1 SGHDT and CDR2 YYEEEE. As DNA, the CDR3 is TGTGCCAGCAGCTTGAGCCTGGCGCCAGATACGCAGTATTTT. It specifies CASSLSLAPDTQYF. The variable domain in full, completed from reference TRBV5-6 and TRBJ2-3, reads DAGVTQSPTHLIKTRGQQVTLRCSPKSGHDTVSWYQQALGQGPQFIFQYYEEEERQRGNFPDRFSGHQFPNYSSELNVNALLLGDSALYLCASSLSLAPDTQYFGPGTRLTVL.

Regarding this clonotype: This may come from a read error, since a much larger clone is one base off. This chain's CDR3 is CASSLRGRSNTVELFF. The CDR3 nucleotides are TGTGCCAGCAGCTTGCGGGGGAGATCGAACACCGTGGAGCTGTTTTTT. V usage is TRBV5-5 and J usage is TRBJ2-2; D perhaps matches TRBD2 (6 bases). In germline, CDR1 is SGHKS, CDR2 YYEKEE (reference sequence). The CDR3 is made up of 16 amino acids.

The genes are TRBV6-5 and TRBJ2-1; 8 bases map to TRBD2. J lost 8 bases, V lost 4 bases, and 1 base had no gene match. The CDR3 has 12 amino acids. Germline V gives CDR1 MNHEY, CDR2 SVGAGI. CDR3 coding DNA: TGTGCCAGCAGTTCGACTAGCGATGAGCAGTTCTTC. It translates to CASSSTSDEQFF.

V and J are TRBV2 and TRBJ1-6; no clear D gene. The CDR3 has 11 residues. CDR1 and CDR2 (germline): SNHLY, FYNNEI. V was cut by 5 bases and J by 11 bases, with 7 bases left in between. The CDR3 nucleotides are TGTGCCAGCAGTCAACGAGCACCCCTCCACTTT. It is translated as CASSQRAPLHF.

This clonotype was detected many times. The rearrangement links TRBV5-1 to TRBJ2-1; D is unresolved. V lost 4 bases, J lost 0 bases, and 11 bases lay in between. The CDR3 runs 15 residues. From germline, CDR1 is SGHRS and CDR2 YFSETQ. CDR3 bases: TGCGCCAGCAGCAAACAAACTACCTCCTACAATGAGCAGTTCTTC. Amino acid sequence: CASSKQTTSYNEQFF.

A few counts support this clonotype. The V call is TRBV9, the J call TRBJ2-7, with D maybe TRBD2 (5 bases). The V end was cut by 2 bases, the J end by 7 bases, with 19 bases between. CDR1 is SGDLS and CDR2 is YYNGEE in the germline V gene. This CDR3 has 15 amino acids. CDR3 coding DNA: TGTGCCAGCAGCGTGGGCTCACCGCGAGGGTCTGAGCAGTACTTC. Encoded protein: CASSVGSPRGSEQYF.

This clonotype was found many times. The chain carries TRBV29-1 and TRBJ2-5, with D perhaps matching TRBD2 (6 bases). The CDR3 contains 10 residues. CDR1 is SQVTM, CDR2 ANQGSEA, per germline. The CDR3 DNA reads as TGCGCAGGGAGGCAAGAGACCCAGTACTTC. This gives the protein CAGRQETQYF. The full variable domain, completed using reference TRBV29-1 and TRBJ2-5, is SAVISQKPSRDICQRGTSLTIQCQVDSQVTMMFWYRQQPGQSLTLIATANQGSEATYESGFVIDKFPISRPNLTFSTLTVSNMSPEDSSIYLCAGRQETQYFGPGTRLLVL.

The rearrangement links TRBV29-1 to TRBJ2-7; TRBD2 might be the D (6 bases). V was shortened by 6 bases and J by 3 bases, with 24 bases between the two germline ends. The germline V gene has CDR1 SQVTM and CDR2 ANQGSEA. The CDR3 loop spans 16 amino acids. DNA for the CDR3: TGCAGCGTAAAAATAAACCGGGACTGGCCTAGCTACGAGCAGTACTTC. Amino acid sequence: CSVKINRDWPSYEQYF.

This clonotype occurred a few times. Mismatch with germline at one junction end may stem from a read error. The chain recombines TRBV20-1 with TRBJ2-2, with a possible D match to TRBD2 (7 bases). Germline V gene data show CDR1 as DFQATT and CDR2 as SNEGSKA (reference sequence). This CDR3 spans 16 amino acids. The CDR3 bases are TGCTGTGCTAGTTACATAGGGGGGGCGAACACCGGGGAGCTGTTTTTT. Its protein product is CCASYIGGANTGELFF.

This clonotype was detected ten times or more. The CDR3 region is CASSPIPGNPNTEAFF. CDR3 coding DNA: TGCGCCAGCAGCCCAATTCCGGGTAACCCGAACACTGAAGCTTTCTTT. The rearrangement joins TRBV5-1 to TRBJ1-1; D remains unclear. Between the trimmed V and J ends, which lost 4 bases and 1 base, there was a span of 17 bases. CDR1 is SGHRS and CDR2 is YFSETQ in the germline V gene. The CDR3 sequence is 16 residues long.

The V and J genes are TRBV18 and TRBJ2-1, with D perhaps matching TRBD2 (6 bases). The V and J ends lost 6 bases and 0 bases respectively, with 15 bases between them. The CDR3 extends over 16 amino acids. CDR1 is KGHSH and CDR2 is LQKENI in the germline V gene. CDR3 in amino acids: CASSRLAASSYNEQFF. The CDR3 bases are TGTGCCAGCTCTCGTTTAGCGGCGAGCTCCTACAATGAGCAGTTCTTC.